This TCR beta chain comes out of a study of OX40 agonist ivuxolimab in advanced cancers. The wider study: Partial responses were seen in three patients, one with hepatocellular carcinoma and two with cutaneous melanoma.

The CDR3 covers 13 residues. Trimming cost V 6 bases and J 4 bases, with 12 bases left between them. Per the germline V gene, CDR1 is SGHAT and CDR2 is FQNNGV. Sampling times: baseline, cycle 4 day 1, cycle 7 day 1. Here immunoSEQ multiplex PCR was the method, and the copy in TCRdb shows in-frame clones only, minus some. The repertoire holds tens of thousands of clones, approximately 86% seen once, with more than 15% in the top ten. This TCR came from an adult with an advanced solid tumor such as melanoma, head and neck, liver or kidney cancer. Sequenced here: CD4+ or CD8+ T cells sorted from blood, sampled in a trial of the OX40 agonist ivuxolimab. The J gene is TRBJ1-2, the V gene TRBV11-2; D may be TRBD1 (5 bases). The CDR3 coding sequence is TGTGCCAGCAGTGGGGCTTCCCCCTATGGCTACACCTTC. This gives the protein CASSGASPYGYTF.